This is a list of T cell receptor beta chains from one sample in a study of cytomegalovirus exposure and HLA in healthy donors. Measured with immunoSEQ multiplex PCR; TCRdb has only the in-frame clones, and not every one. The sample records under 70,000 clones, roughly 90% being singletons. The specimen was PBMCs. Source of these receptors: a young woman in good health and CMV-seronegative. CDR3s include the opening cysteine and the closing phenylalanine or tryptophan. D genes are given only for firm matches. The size of a clone is reported for some rows only, either as once, few or many, or as a class for expanded clones.

d_call	v_call	clone_size	j_call	cdr3_nt	cdr3_aa
TRBD2	TRBV10-3	NA	TRBJ2-7	TGTGCCATCAGTGAGTCGGGTGCGGGAGGGGGATACGAGCAGTACTTC	CAISESGAGGGYEQYF
NA	TRBV27	once	TRBJ2-3	TGTGCCAGCAGTTTCAGGGTGTCGCATACGCAGTATTTT	CASSFRVSHTQYF
TRBD2	TRBV15	NA	TRBJ2-7	TGTGCCACCGCCGGAACCCCGGGACTAGTGGTCGACGAGCAGTACTTC	CATAGTPGLVVDEQYF
NA	TRBV19	NA	TRBJ2-2	TGTGCCAGTAGCGGACAGAACACCGGGGAGCTGTTTTTT	CASSGQNTGELFF
TRBD2	TRBV5-1	NA	TRBJ2-5	TGCGCCAGCCGGACTAGCGGTTTAACCCAAGAGACCCAGTACTTC	CASRTSGLTQETQYF
TRBD2	TRBV11-2	NA	TRBJ2-3	TGTGCCAGCAGCTCCCCGACTAGCGGGACGCCAGATACGCAGTATTTT	CASSSPTSGTPDTQYF
TRBD1	TRBV11-3	NA	TRBJ2-2	TGTGCCAGCAGCCCCGGGACAGGCTCCACCGGGGAGCTGTTTTTT	CASSPGTGSTGELFF
NA	TRBV1	NA	TRBJ1-5	TGCACCAGCAGCCAGAGTAGGGACAGGGGGTGTGAGAGCAATCAGCCCCAGCATTTT	CTSSQSRDRGCESNQPQHF
TRBD1	TRBV4-1	NA	TRBJ1-6	TGCGCCAGCAGCCAAGCCTTACAGGGGGGTGGTAATTCACCCCTCCACTTT	CASSQALQGGGNSPLHF
NA	TRBV28	NA	TRBJ2-7	TGTGCCAGCCAAGCTCCCTACGAGCAGTACTTC	CASQAPYEQYF